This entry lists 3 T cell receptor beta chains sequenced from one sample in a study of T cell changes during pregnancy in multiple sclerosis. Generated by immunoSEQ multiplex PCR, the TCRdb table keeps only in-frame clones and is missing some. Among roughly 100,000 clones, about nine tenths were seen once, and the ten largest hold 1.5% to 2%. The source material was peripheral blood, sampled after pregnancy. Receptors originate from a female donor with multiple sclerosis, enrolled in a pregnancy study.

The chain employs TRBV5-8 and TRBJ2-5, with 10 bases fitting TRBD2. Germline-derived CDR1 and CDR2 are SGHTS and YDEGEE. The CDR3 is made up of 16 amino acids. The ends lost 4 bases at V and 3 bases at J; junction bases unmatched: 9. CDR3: CASSNTGLAMKETQYF. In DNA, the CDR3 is TGTGCCAGCAGCAATACGGGACTAGCGATGAAAGAGACCCAGTACTTC.

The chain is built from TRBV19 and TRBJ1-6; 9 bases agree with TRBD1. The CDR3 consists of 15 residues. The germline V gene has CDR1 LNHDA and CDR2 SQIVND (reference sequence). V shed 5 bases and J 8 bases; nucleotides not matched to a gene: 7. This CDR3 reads CASSSWTGEHSPLHF. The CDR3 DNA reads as TGTGCCAGTAGTTCCTGGACAGGGGAGCATTCACCCCTCCACTTT.

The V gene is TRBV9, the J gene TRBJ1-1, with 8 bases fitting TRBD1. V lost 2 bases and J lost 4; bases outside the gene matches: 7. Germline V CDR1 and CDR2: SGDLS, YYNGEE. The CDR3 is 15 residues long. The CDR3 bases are TGTGCCAGCAGCGTTACAGGGGGTAGAGGCACTGAAGCTTTCTTT. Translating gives CASSVTGGRGTEAFF. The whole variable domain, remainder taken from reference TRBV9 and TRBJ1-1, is DSGVTQTPKHLITATGQRVTLRCSPRSGDLSVYWYQQSLDQGLQFLIQYYNGEERAKGNILERFSAQQFPDLHSELNLSSLELGDSALYFCASSVTGGRGTEAFFGQGTRLTVV.